Each of the 7 T cell receptor beta chains below was sequenced from the same sample in a study of T cells in women clearing cervical HPV infection. Assay used: immunoSEQ multiplex PCR; TCRdb lists only in-frame clones, some missing. The repertoire table contains tens of thousands of clones. The specimen was blood buffy coat. The source is a woman aged 18 to 75 with a cervical HPV16 infection that either progressed to CIN3+ or cleared (not recorded which).

About this clone: The CDR3 is cut off 3 residues early in the read; its end comes from the germline J gene. The chain is built from TRBV19 and TRBJ1-2; no firm D call. The CDR3 has 14 residues. Germline-derived CDR1 and CDR2 are LNHDA and SQIVND (reference sequence). This chain's CDR3 is CASNIGRAEDTYTF. Partial CDR3 DNA: TGTGCCAGTAACATTGGGCGGGCCGAAGATACC.

In regard to this clone: Read data end 3 residues before the CDR3 end; the end is taken from the germline J gene. The chain joins TRBV2 to TRBJ2-3; D possibly corresponds to TRBD1 (6 bases). From germline, CDR1 is SNHLY and CDR2 FYNNEI. V lost 8 bases and J lost 3, with 15 bases in between. The CDR3 totals 14 residues. The CDR3 is CASGNRDGTDTQYF. The sequenced CDR3 bases are TGTGCCAGCGGAAACAGGGACGGGACAGATACG.

About this clone: The missing CDR3 end, 3 residues past where the read stops, is filled in from the germline J gene. The V and J genes are TRBV7-9 and TRBJ2-2; D perhaps matches TRBD1 (5 bases). V was pared by 2 bases and J by 2 bases, with 9 bases between. This CDR3 is 15 amino acids long. In germline, CDR1 is SEHNR, CDR2 FQNEAQ (reference sequence). The part of the CDR3 DNA that was read is TGTGCCAGCAGCTTATCACAGGACAACACCGGGGAG. Translated, it gives CASSLSQDNTGE. The whole CDR3 sequence is CASSLSQDNTGELFF.

Concerning this clone itself: Coverage ceases 3 residues before the CDR3 finishes, and the germline J gene fills in the end. The rearrangement uses TRBV7-2 and TRBJ2-3; 8 bases agree with TRBD1. CDR1 and CDR2 (germline): SGHTA, FQGNSA. The CDR3 runs 15 residues. V trimming: 3 bases; J trimming: 3 bases; junction bases outside the gene matches: 5. This CDR3 is CASSLGQAETDTQYF. CDR3 DNA, as far as it was read: TGTGCCAGCAGCTTGGGACAGGCTGAGACAGATACG.

CDR3 DNA (partial): TGCAGTGCCAAGTCGGGACAGGACGTC. This gives the protein CSAKSGQDV. The whole CDR3 is CSAKSGQDVYTF. The V call is TRBV20-1, the J call TRBJ1-2; 8 bases fit TRBD1. With the read ending 3 residues before the CDR3 end, the germline J gene is used to fill in that end. Germline V gene sequence: CDR1 DFQATT, CDR2 SNEGSKA (reference sequence). This CDR3 has 12 amino acids.

CDR3 protein: CASRGQGDSNQPQHF. CDR3 DNA (partial): TGTGCCAGCAGGGGGCAGGGGGACAGCAATCAGCCC. The V and J genes are TRBV2 and TRBJ1-5, with 7 bases fitting TRBD1. The read ends 3 residues early relative to the CDR3; the germline J gene fills the gap. Germline values: CDR1 SNHLY, CDR2 FYNNEI. This CDR3 contains 15 residues. J lost 1 base, V lost 6 bases, and 6 bases had no gene match.

Remarks on this clone: From the germline J gene comes the end of the CDR3, since the read stops 3 residues before it. The chain has TRBV19 and TRBJ2-1; D is uncertain. The V end was cut by 4 bases, the J end by 5 bases, with 24 bases between. Germline V gives CDR1 LNHDA, CDR2 SQIVND (reference sequence). The CDR3 spans 18 residues. The chain's CDR3 is CASSSLSEVKVKHNEQFF. The part of the CDR3 DNA that was read is TGTGCCAGTAGTAGCCTCTCCGAGGTCAAGGTGAAACACAATGAG.